These T cell receptor beta chains were read from a single sample in a study of post-analysis software for immune sequencing data. TCRdb redid the calling of the PCR reads with MiXCR, one entry per CDR3 protein. The sample lists 600,000 to 750,000 distinct CDR3 sequences, roughly three fifths occurring once. The sample consisted of blood. The receptor set was obtained from a girl aged 2 to 9 with multiple sclerosis. CDR3s include the opening cysteine and the closing phenylalanine or tryptophan. D genes are given only for firm matches. Clone size is stated in some rows and not others, as once, few, many or a class when expanded.

V gene: TRBV27
clone size: NA
D gene: TRBD2
J gene: TRBJ2-7
CDR3 protein: CASSLGREGEQYF
CDR3 DNA: TGTGCCAGCAGTTTGGGCAGGGAGGGCGAGCAGTACTTC

V gene: TRBV28
clone size: NA
D gene: NA
J gene: TRBJ1-2
CDR3 protein: CASTLPPGNYGYTF
CDR3 DNA: TGTGCCAGCACCCTACCCCCAGGGAACTATGGCTACACCTTC

V gene: TRBV20-1
clone size: NA
D gene: NA
J gene: TRBJ2-7
CDR3 protein: CSAREGRDSRYEQYF
CDR3 DNA: TGCAGTGCTAGAGAAGGGAGAGACAGCCGCTACGAGCAGTACTTC

V gene: TRBV7-2
clone size: NA
D gene: NA
J gene: TRBJ2-1
CDR3 protein: CVSSLAAVGGGSSYNEQFF
CDR3 DNA: TGTGTCAGCAGCTTAGCGGCGGTGGGGGGGGGCAGCTCCTACAATGAGCAGTTCTTC

V gene: TRBV6-6
clone size: NA
D gene: TRBD1
J gene: TRBJ1-1
CDR3 protein: CASSYEGAMNTEAFF
CDR3 DNA: TGTGCCAGCAGTTACGAGGGGGCTATGAACACTGAAGCTTTCTTT

V gene: TRBV5-1
clone size: NA
D gene: NA
J gene: TRBJ1-5
CDR3 protein: CASSPGGTSNQPQHF
CDR3 DNA: TGCGCCAGCAGCCCGGGGGGTACGAGCAATCAGCCCCAGCATTTT

V gene: TRBV6-5
clone size: NA
D gene: TRBD1
J gene: TRBJ2-1
CDR3 protein: CASWGTGMGNEQFF
CDR3 DNA: TGTGCCAGCTGGGGGACAGGGATGGGGAATGAGCAGTTCTTC

V gene: TRBV12-3/TRBV12-4
clone size: few
D gene: NA
J gene: TRBJ2-1
CDR3 protein: CASSLAALSNEQFF
CDR3 DNA: TGTGCCAGCAGTTTGGCGGCTCTATCTAATGAGCAGTTCTTC

V gene: TRBV7-2
clone size: NA
D gene: TRBD2
J gene: TRBJ2-3
CDR3 protein: CASSLVGESGSGIDTQYF
CDR3 DNA: TGTGCCAGCAGCTTAGTAGGAGAGAGCGGGAGTGGGATAGATACGCAGTATTTT

V gene: TRBV7-8
clone size: NA
D gene: NA
J gene: TRBJ2-5
CDR3 protein: CASSLGRIAGRETQYF
CDR3 DNA: TGTGCCAGCAGCTTAGGGCGGATCGCGGGGCGAGAGACCCAGTACTTC

V gene: TRBV5-1
clone size: NA
D gene: TRBD2
J gene: TRBJ2-7
CDR3 protein: CASSLGNGGRAYEQYF
CDR3 DNA: TGCGCCAGCAGCTTGGGCAACGGCGGGAGGGCCTACGAGCAGTACTTC

V gene: TRBV10-3
clone size: NA
D gene: NA
J gene: TRBJ2-1
CDR3 protein: CAISESRGETYNEQFF
CDR3 DNA: TGTGCCATCAGTGAGTCGAGGGGGGAGACCTACAATGAGCAGTTCTTC

V gene: TRBV29-1
clone size: NA
D gene: TRBD1
J gene: TRBJ1-1
CDR3 protein: CSVRGGLGTEAFF
CDR3 DNA: TGCAGCGTTAGAGGGGGCCTGGGGACTGAAGCTTTCTTT

V gene: TRBV6-6
clone size: once
D gene: NA
J gene: TRBJ2-1
CDR3 protein: CASSLGVRNEQFF
CDR3 DNA: TGTGCCAGCAGTTTAGGGGTACGCAATGAGCAGTTCTTC

V gene: TRBV21-1
clone size: once
D gene: NA
J gene: TRBJ2-1
CDR3 protein: CASSKEGIVPYNEQFF
CDR3 DNA: TGTGCCAGCAGCAAAGAAGGAATAGTGCCCTACAATGAGCAGTTCTTC

V gene: TRBV20-1
clone size: NA
D gene: TRBD2
J gene: TRBJ2-3
CDR3 protein: CSVSGGTDTQYF
CDR3 DNA: TGCAGTGTTAGCGGGGGCACAGATACGCAGTATTTT

V gene: TRBV5-1
clone size: NA
D gene: TRBD1
J gene: TRBJ1-1
CDR3 protein: CASSSGQGSEAFF
CDR3 DNA: TGCGCCAGCAGCTCGGGACAGGGGAGTGAAGCTTTCTTT

V gene: TRBV29-1
clone size: NA
D gene: NA
J gene: TRBJ2-2
CDR3 protein: CSAEGDRGNTGELFF
CDR3 DNA: TGCAGCGCCGAAGGGGACCGAGGGAACACCGGGGAGCTGTTTTTT

V gene: TRBV20-1
clone size: once
D gene: NA
J gene: TRBJ2-3
CDR3 protein: CSARRPTGLVDTQYF
CDR3 DNA: TGCAGTGCTAGGAGACCTACAGGTCTAGTAGATACGCAGTATTTT

V gene: TRBV20-1
clone size: NA
D gene: NA
J gene: TRBJ2-1
CDR3 protein: CSARGTGEQFF
CDR3 DNA: TGCAGTGCTAGAGGTACCGGTGAGCAGTTCTTC

V gene: TRBV15
clone size: NA
D gene: TRBD2
J gene: TRBJ2-7
CDR3 protein: CATSRGQRERVEQYF
CDR3 DNA: TGTGCCACCAGCAGAGGCCAGCGGGAGCGAGTGGAGCAGTACTTC

V gene: TRBV20-1
clone size: once
D gene: TRBD2
J gene: TRBJ2-1
CDR3 protein: CSARNPGLVRNEQFF
CDR3 DNA: TGCAGTGCTAGAAACCCAGGACTAGTGAGGAATGAGCAGTTCTTC

V gene: TRBV20-1
clone size: NA
D gene: NA
J gene: TRBJ1-5
CDR3 protein: CSARDSRAVSNQPQHF
CDR3 DNA: TGCAGTGCTAGAGATAGCAGGGCAGTTAGCAATCAGCCCCAGCATTTT

V gene: TRBV5-1
clone size: few
D gene: NA
J gene: TRBJ2-7
CDR3 protein: CASSLSGAHEQYF
CDR3 DNA: TGCGCCAGCAGCTTGTCAGGGGCCCACGAGCAGTACTTC

V gene: TRBV5-1
clone size: NA
D gene: TRBD1
J gene: TRBJ2-5
CDR3 protein: CATGTGGAETQYF
CDR3 DNA: TGCGCCACCGGGACAGGGGGCGCGGAGACCCAGTACTTC

V gene: TRBV2
clone size: NA
D gene: TRBD1
J gene: TRBJ2-1
CDR3 protein: CASKERGLFNEQFF
CDR3 DNA: TGTGCCAGCAAGGAAAGGGGGCTGTTCAATGAGCAGTTCTTC

V gene: TRBV29-1
clone size: NA
D gene: NA
J gene: TRBJ2-2
CDR3 protein: CSVEVEGNGELFF
CDR3 DNA: TGCAGCGTTGAAGTAGAGGGCAACGGGGAGCTGTTTTTT

V gene: TRBV19
clone size: once
D gene: NA
J gene: TRBJ2-5
CDR3 protein: CTSSSGWGETQYF
CDR3 DNA: TGTACCAGTAGTAGCGGCTGGGGGGAGACCCAGTACTTC

V gene: TRBV7-2
clone size: few
D gene: NA
J gene: TRBJ2-1
CDR3 protein: CASSLGGGLDEQFF
CDR3 DNA: TGTGCCAGCAGCTTAGGCGGGGGCTTGGATGAGCAGTTCTTC

V gene: TRBV7-2
clone size: NA
D gene: NA
J gene: TRBJ2-3
CDR3 protein: CASMKRGSTDTQYF
CDR3 DNA: TGTGCCAGCATGAAACGGGGGAGCACAGATACGCAGTATTTT

V gene: TRBV29-1
clone size: few
D gene: TRBD1
J gene: TRBJ2-2
CDR3 protein: CSVRRPGQGFTGELFF
CDR3 DNA: TGCAGCGTTAGGAGGCCCGGACAGGGTTTCACCGGGGAGCTGTTTTTT

V gene: TRBV5-6
clone size: NA
D gene: TRBD1
J gene: TRBJ1-5
CDR3 protein: CASSLRGRRQPQHF
CDR3 DNA: TGTGCCAGCAGTCTCAGGGGGCGACGACAGCCCCAGCATTTT

V gene: TRBV5-1
clone size: NA
D gene: NA
J gene: TRBJ2-7
CDR3 protein: CASSLAAGTYEQYF
CDR3 DNA: TGCGCCAGCAGCTTGGCTGCAGGGACCTACGAGCAGTACTTC

V gene: TRBV20-1
clone size: NA
D gene: NA
J gene: TRBJ2-5
CDR3 protein: CSASPPSQGYNEQYF
CDR3 DNA: TGCAGTGCTAGCCCCCCTTCACAGGGTTACAATGAGCAGTACTTC

V gene: TRBV4-1
clone size: few
D gene: NA
J gene: TRBJ1-5
CDR3 protein: CASSPRGPDTEPQHF
CDR3 DNA: TGCGCCAGCAGCCCCCGGGGACCGGACACGGAGCCCCAGCATTTT

V gene: TRBV7-9
clone size: NA
D gene: NA
J gene: TRBJ2-1
CDR3 protein: CASSARTGNYNEQFF
CDR3 DNA: TGTGCCAGCAGCGCACGAACTGGGAACTACAATGAGCAGTTCTTC

V gene: TRBV6-2/TRBV6-3
clone size: NA
D gene: NA
J gene: TRBJ2-1
CDR3 protein: CASSYRVREDEQFF
CDR3 DNA: TGTGCCAGCAGCTACAGGGTAAGGGAAGATGAGCAGTTCTTC

V gene: TRBV5-6
clone size: few
D gene: NA
J gene: TRBJ1-5
CDR3 protein: CASSTGTSIYSNQPQHF
CDR3 DNA: TGTGCCAGCAGCACTGGGACTTCGATTTATAGCAATCAGCCCCAGCATTTT

V gene: TRBV11-3
clone size: NA
D gene: TRBD1
J gene: TRBJ1-1
CDR3 protein: CASSAGTGTEAFF
CDR3 DNA: TGTGCCAGCAGCGCGGGGACAGGGACTGAAGCTTTCTTT

V gene: TRBV27
clone size: NA
D gene: TRBD1
J gene: TRBJ2-3
CDR3 protein: CASSPRTGRHTQYF
CDR3 DNA: TGTGCCAGCAGTCCGCGGACAGGGAGGCATACGCAGTATTTT

V gene: TRBV11-2
clone size: NA
D gene: NA
J gene: TRBJ1-5
CDR3 protein: CASSLVGRWQPQHF
CDR3 DNA: TGTGCCAGCAGCTTAGTTGGGAGGTGGCAGCCCCAGCATTTT